This T cell receptor (beta chain) was documented in a study of blood T cell repertoires in COVID-19. The wider study: Samples came from the United States, Italy and Spain, spanning acute and convalescent COVID-19. From T cells, B-cell-depleted T cells, or PBMCs came the material, which was cDNA or gDNA.

Original processing methods: Estimation of nucleated cell counts was performed using reference gene primer amplification. TCRdb's table, derived via immunoSEQ multiplex PCR, lists solely in-frame clones and lacks some. That table supplies the V and J calls and clone size; D and trimming were determined from the DNA. Of some 210,000 clones in the sample, 80% to 90% are singletons; the top ten hold approximately 8%. This CDR3 has 15 residues. V dropped 3 bases and J dropped 8 bases, with 14 bases sitting between them. The germline V gene has CDR1 KGHSH and CDR2 LQKENI. The receptor comes from a woman between 50 and 59 years old with active or convalescent COVID-19. Sequencing was done on a sample of peripheral blood. The V and J genes are TRBV18 and TRBJ1-6; no firm D call. The CDR3 reads CASSPVAGKDSPLHF. Here the CDR3 DNA reads TGTGCCAGCTCACCTGTGGCGGGAAAGGATTCACCCCTCCACTTT. The whole variable domain, remainder taken from reference TRBV18 and TRBJ1-6, is NAGVMQNPRHLVRRRGQEARLRCSPMKGHSHVYWYRQLPEEGLKFMVYLQKENIIDESGMPKERFSAEFPKEGPSILRIQQVVRGDSAAYFCASSPVAGKDSPLHFGNGTRLTVT.